This entry lists 3 T cell receptor beta chains sequenced from one sample in a study of shared clonotypes between healthy human individuals (dated by TCRdb to 2019 to 2021). Library preparation used the immunoSEQ multiplex PCR assay. TCRdb took over this immuneACCESS table, retaining in-frame rearrangements with V and J assigned. Such tables are incomplete; in checked studies, under half of the missing clones stem from an unresolved V gene, and the remainder is unexplained. This sample is represented by around 2.1 million clones; approximately 94% of them were singletons. Roughly 0.13% of the sample rests with the top ten. Sequenced sample: naive CD4+ T cells sorted from blood. The cell subset or site label on this specimen signifies: CD45RA+ positively selected. These receptors originate from a man between 18 and 29 years old in good health.

The chain uses TRBV9 and TRBJ1-4, with a weak D call TRBD1 (6 bases). Trimming pared 0 bases from V and 5 bases from J, leaving 11 bases between. Germline CDR1 reads SGDLS; CDR2 reads YYNGEE. The length of the CDR3 is 15 residues. The CDR3 DNA follows: TGTGCCAGCAGCGTAGGTCCAGGGGTAAATGAAAAACTGTTTTTT. It encodes CASSVGPGVNEKLFF.

The chain links TRBV7-9 to TRBJ2-7; 8 bases fit TRBD1. J gave up 8 bases and V 5 bases, and 14 bases lay outside the gene matches. The CDR3 length is 15 residues. Germline V gene data show CDR1 as SEHNR and CDR2 as FQNEAQ (reference sequence). This CDR3 is CASSPALGGQAKQYF. The CDR3 DNA follows: TGTGCCAGCAGCCCGGCCCTCGGGGGACAGGCTAAGCAGTACTTC.

The genes are TRBV28 and TRBJ1-2; TRBD1 matches 7 bases. The trim removed 3 bases at V and 3 bases at J, leaving 4 bases unmatched. The CDR3 is 14 amino acids. Looked up from germline, CDR1 is MDHEN and CDR2 is SYDVKM. CDR3 in DNA: TGTGCCAGCAGTTTCGGGGACAGCTACTATGGCTACACCTTC. The encoded protein is CASSFGDSYYGYTF.